The 27 T cell receptor beta chains given below trace back to one sample, sequenced in a study of blood T cell dynamics during melanoma immunotherapy. Time point described: week 3, after first cycle of checkpoint inhibitor. TCRdb keeps only in-frame clones here, not all; method: immunoSEQ multiplex PCR. Seen here are under 11,000 clones, around 90% observed once, and the top ten hold less than 25%. Sequences were derived from blood, sampled from a patient treated with checkpoint blockade. The receptors were sampled from a human donor with melanoma.

The chain joins TRBV2 to TRBJ1-5; weak D call: TRBD1 (5 bases). Germline assignment: CDR1 SNHLY and CDR2 FYNNEI. This CDR3 spans 14 amino acids. Between the trimmed V and J ends, which lost 8 bases and 2 bases, there was a span of 13 bases. The CDR3 reads CASRARVGNQPQHF. The CDR3 DNA sequence: TGTGCCAGCCGTGCCAGGGTTGGCAATCAGCCCCAGCATTTT.

This clone was counted a few times. The chain couples TRBV4-1 to TRBJ1-4; TRBD1 is a possible D gene (6 bases). CDR1 is MGHRA and CDR2 is YSYEKL in the germline V gene. The CDR3 spans 16 residues. The V end was cut by 4 bases, the J end by 7 bases, with 19 bases between. The CDR3 coding sequence is TGCGCCAGCAGCCCGGGGCGGGGGGGGCGGTTTGAAAAACTGTTTTTT. It is translated as CASSPGRGGRFEKLFF.

V gene TRBV5-6 combines with J gene TRBJ2-5; the D call may be TRBD1 or TRBD2 (6 bases each). CDR1 is SGHDT and CDR2 is YYEEEE in the germline V gene. The CDR3 runs 14 residues. The ends were cut back, 4 bases at V and 5 bases at J, with 15 bases in the middle. The CDR3 protein is CASSPPWGAETQYF. The CDR3 DNA reads as TGTGCCAGCAGCCCCCCATGGGGGGCGGAGACCCAGTACTTC. The full variable domain, its missing parts supplied by reference TRBV5-6 and TRBJ2-5, is DAGVTQSPTHLIKTRGQQVTLRCSPKSGHDTVSWYQQALGQGPQFIFQYYEEEERQRGNFPDRFSGHQFPNYSSELNVNALLLGDSALYLCASSPPWGAETQYFGPGTRLLVL.

The V and J genes are TRBV13 and TRBJ2-3, with D possibly called TRBD1 or TRBD2 (5 bases each). Germline CDR1 reads PRHDT; CDR2 reads FYEKMQ (reference sequence). This CDR3 has 15 residues. V lost 7 bases and J 0 bases, leaving 14 bases between the germline ends. CDR3 nucleotides: TGTGCCAGCAACCTGAGGGGCCTGAGCACAGATACGCAGTATTTT. Residues: CASNLRGLSTDTQYF.

V is TRBV27 and J is TRBJ2-1, with 16 nucleotides matching TRBD2. There are 16 residues in the CDR3. The germline V gene has CDR1 MNHEY and CDR2 SMNVEV (reference sequence). Trimming took 0 bases from V and 10 from J; bases not matched to a gene: 3. CDR3 protein: CASSLSGTSGRGEQFF. CDR3 bases: TGTGCCAGCAGTTTATCGGGGACTAGCGGGAGGGGGGAGCAGTTCTTC.

The gene calls are TRBV2 and TRBJ1-5; D is possibly TRBD1 (5 bases). This CDR3 region has 14 residues. Trimming pared 3 bases from V and 5 bases from J, leaving 11 bases between. The germline V gene has CDR1 SNHLY and CDR2 FYNNEI. Here the CDR3 reads CASSEAGGDQPQHF. The CDR3 region has the DNA TGTGCCAGCAGTGAGGCGGGGGGTGATCAGCCCCAGCATTTT.

The chain couples TRBV18 to TRBJ2-7; D is possibly TRBD1 (5 bases). The CDR3 loop spans 14 amino acids. Trimming cost V 3 bases and J 5 bases, with 14 bases left between them. CDR1 and CDR2 from the germline V gene are KGHSH and LQKENI. CDR3 residues: CASSPGAGYHEQYF. The CDR3 nucleotides read TGTGCCAGCTCACCTGGGGCCGGTTATCACGAGCAGTACTTC. Full variable domain (rest looked up from reference TRBV18 and TRBJ2-7): NAGVMQNPRHLVRRRGQEARLRCSPMKGHSHVYWYRQLPEEGLKFMVYLQKENIIDESGMPKERFSAEFPKEGPSILRIQQVVRGDSAAYFCASSPGAGYHEQYFGPGTRLTVT.

CDR3 nucleotide sequence: TGTGCCAGCAGCTTAATGGCGGGATTGGATACGCAGTATTTT. Encoded protein: CASSLMAGLDTQYF. This chain uses TRBV7-3 with TRBJ2-3, with a possible D match to TRBD2 (6 bases). Germline V gene lookup returns CDR1 SGHTA and CDR2 FQGTGA. This CDR3 is built from 14 residues. V lost 1 base and J lost 6, with 11 bases in between.

The chain employs TRBV5-4 and TRBJ2-1; 11 bases map to TRBD2. The CDR3 is made up of 16 amino acids. Germline V gene sequence: CDR1 SGHNT, CDR2 YYREEE (reference sequence). V shed 3 bases and J 7 bases; nucleotides not matched to a gene: 9. This CDR3 reads CASSSNGLAGGNEQFF. CDR3 sequence (DNA): TGTGCCAGCAGCTCGAACGGACTAGCGGGTGGGAATGAGCAGTTCTTC.

The chain has TRBV29-1 and TRBJ2-7, with 7 bases lining up with TRBD1. V lost 0 bases, J lost 9 bases, and 14 bases stayed unmatched. The CDR3 consists of 15 residues. CDR1 is SQVTM, CDR2 ANQGSEA, per germline. The CDR3 region is CSVEEGGRAPSGQYF. The CDR3 nucleotides read TGCAGCGTTGAAGAAGGGGGCAGGGCTCCCTCTGGGCAGTACTTC.

This clone was seen a handful of times. V gene TRBV2 combines with J gene TRBJ2-7; D possibly corresponds to TRBD2 (6 bases). Germline-derived CDR1 and CDR2 are SNHLY and FYNNEI. V lost 6 bases and J 3 bases, leaving 24 bases between the germline ends. This CDR3 comprises 17 residues. The CDR3 nucleotides read TGTGCCAGCAGCATTACCGAGCTGGGACTCCCTGGCTACGAGCAGTACTTC. This gives the protein CASSITELGLPGYEQYF.

This clone was counted once. CDR3 DNA sequence: TGTGCCATCAGTGAGCAGATGCACGAGCAGTACTTC. Its translation is CAISEQMHEQYF. This chain joins TRBV10-3 and TRBJ2-5; D is unresolved. The J call may be in error: the DNA end matches TRBJ2-7 better. The CDR3 is 12 residues long. Germline V gene data show CDR1 as ENHRY and CDR2 as SYGVKD.

The V gene is TRBV7-9, the J gene TRBJ2-2, with 10 nucleotides matching TRBD1. This CDR3 has 16 amino acids. With 5 bases clipped from V and 5 bases from J, the junction kept 8 bases outside the gene matches. The germline gives CDR1 SEHNR, CDR2 FQNEAQ (reference sequence). The CDR3 here is CASSHWTGGGTGELFF. The CDR3 DNA follows: TGTGCCAGCAGCCATTGGACAGGGGGTGGAACCGGGGAGCTGTTTTTT.

The chain links TRBV19 to TRBJ2-1; 11 bases map to TRBD2. The trim removed 5 bases at V and 7 bases at J, leaving 10 bases unmatched. CDR3 length: 16 residues. From germline, CDR1 is LNHDA and CDR2 SQIVND (reference sequence). The CDR3 DNA reads as TGTGCCAGTAGTCCAATAGCGGGAGGGCCGGGGAATGAGCAGTTCTTC. Protein product: CASSPIAGGPGNEQFF.

This sequence joins TRBV19 and TRBJ2-5; 8 bases are shared with TRBD1. From germline, CDR1 is LNHDA and CDR2 SQIVND (reference sequence). V gave up 1 base and J gave up 4 bases; unmatched junction bases: 8. The CDR3 totals 16 residues. The CDR3 DNA sequence: TGTGCCAGTAGTATAGCAAGACGGACAGGGAGAGAGACCCAGTACTTC. Translation gives CASSIARRTGRETQYF.

The chain uses TRBV27 and TRBJ2-2, with D tentatively TRBD1 (6 bases). The germline V gene has CDR1 MNHEY and CDR2 SMNVEV (reference sequence). The CDR3 has 15 amino acids. Trimming cost V 2 bases and J 7 bases, with 14 bases left between them. This CDR3 reads CASSLPSTGRGELFF. CDR3 DNA sequence: TGTGCCAGCAGTTTACCCTCCACAGGGCGCGGGGAGCTGTTTTTT.

This chain links TRBV4-3 with TRBJ2-4; TRBD2 might be the D (5 bases). This CDR3 contains 17 residues. Trimming shortened V by 5 bases and J by 1 base, and 18 bases separated the two germline ends. From germline, CDR1 is LGHNA and CDR2 YSLEER. The CDR3 DNA reads TGCGCCAGCAGCGGACGGACTTACGACGGGGCCAAAAACATTCAGTACTTC. Translated, it gives CASSGRTYDGAKNIQYF.

The V gene is TRBV7-8, the J gene TRBJ2-7; TRBD1 matches at 8 bases. This CDR3 contains 15 residues. CDR1 is SGHVS, CDR2 FQNEAQ, per germline. V lost 5 bases, J lost 5 bases, and 11 bases stayed unmatched. Written as DNA, the CDR3 is TGTGCCAGCAGCCCTCACCGACAGGGGCGGAACGAGCAGTACTTC. It encodes CASSPHRQGRNEQYF.

The chain carries TRBV11-3 and TRBJ2-5; possible D gene TRBD2, 6 bases. Germline values: CDR1 SGHNT, CDR2 YENEEA. V was pared by 10 bases and J by 3 bases, with 21 bases between. CDR3 length: 15 amino acids. The CDR3 sequence is CATRLRRASEETQYF. The CDR3 DNA follows: TGTGCCACCCGTCTAAGGCGGGCTAGCGAAGAGACCCAGTACTTC.

The chain links TRBV11-3 to TRBJ2-2, with D possibly being TRBD2 (6 bases). CDR1 and CDR2 (germline): SGHNT, YENEEA. V was trimmed by 5 bases and J by 5 bases, leaving 18 bases between them. The CDR3 is 16 amino acids. The CDR3 protein is CASSQQLAPGTGELFF. DNA of the CDR3: TGTGCCAGCAGCCAACAACTAGCCCCGGGAACCGGGGAGCTGTTTTTT.

This chain uses TRBV27 with TRBJ2-7; D is unclear. Germline CDR1 reads MNHEY; CDR2 reads SMNVEV (reference sequence). The CDR3 has 12 residues. Trimming pared 5 bases from V and 6 bases from J, leaving 11 bases between. The CDR3 spells CASSPTPPEQYF. The CDR3 DNA reads as TGTGCCAGCAGTCCCACCCCCCCCGAGCAGTACTTC.

The rearrangement uses TRBV19 and TRBJ2-1, with TRBD1 identical over 7 bases. CDR3 length: 11 residues. V was pared by 6 bases and J by 10 bases, with 3 bases of the junction left unmatched. CDR1 and CDR2 from the germline V gene are LNHDA and SQIVND (reference sequence). The CDR3 loop is CASRRTGEQFF. The CDR3 nucleotides are TGTGCCAGTAGAAGGACAGGAGAGCAGTTCTTC.

The chain is built from TRBV4-1 and TRBJ2-1; 10 nucleotides line up with TRBD1. The junction had 8 bases not matched to a gene; V was cut back by 3 bases and J by 15 bases. Per germline, CDR1 MGHRA and CDR2 YSYEKL. The CDR3 extends over 13 amino acids. The CDR3 DNA reads as TGCGCCAGCAGCCACCCCGGGGGGGACAGGGGGTTCTTC. Amino acids: CASSHPGGDRGFF.

This chain joins TRBV28 and TRBJ1-4; D is ambiguous. The germline V and J ends were trimmed by 8 bases and 0 bases, with 16 bases remaining between them. Per germline, CDR1 MDHEN and CDR2 SYDVKM. This CDR3 has 16 residues. The CDR3 loop is CASPPTRDATNEKLFF. Written as DNA, the CDR3 is TGTGCCAGCCCCCCCACCCGAGACGCAACTAATGAAAAACTGTTTTTT.

A single count supports this clone. V usage is TRBV7-8 and J usage is TRBJ2-7, with D possibly being TRBD2 (6 bases). V lost 3 bases and J lost 4, with 13 bases in between. The CDR3 covers 14 residues. The germline V gene has CDR1 SGHVS and CDR2 FQNEAQ. CDR3 amino acids: CASSLDRGYYEQYF. CDR3 in DNA: TGTGCCAGCAGCTTGGACCGGGGGTATTACGAGCAGTACTTC.

The CDR3 spells CARSYQGPLYGYTF. In nucleotides, the CDR3 is TGTGCCAGAAGCTACCAGGGGCCCCTCTATGGCTACACCTTC. J is TRBJ1-2 and V is TRBV5-3; tentatively, D is TRBD1 (6 bases). TRBV5-3 is marked as an open reading frame, function uncertain. The CDR3 has 14 residues. V lost 3 bases to trimming and J lost 4 bases, with 13 bases between them.

The chain uses TRBV6-1 and TRBJ1-4; perhaps TRBD1 as D (5 bases). The germline V gene encodes CDR1 MNHNS and CDR2 SASEGT. Trimming removed 4 bases from V and 3 bases from J, with 12 bases in between. The CDR3 has 15 amino acids. The CDR3 spells CASSVGRASNEKLFF. The CDR3 bases are TGTGCCAGCAGTGTGGGGCGCGCGTCTAATGAAAAACTGTTTTTT.